The 9 T cell receptor beta chains below were found in one sample sequenced in a study of spatial heterogeneity in lung cancer (dated by TCRdb to about 2019). To prepare the library, 5' RACE was applied. The sample was run on a NextSeq 500. Starting from the raw public reads, TCRdb applied fastp trimming at Q25, assembled clones with MiXCR and retained in-frame beta chains. Identical CDR3 protein sequences are pooled into one entry, listed with their most common genes and DNA. This sample gives about 52,000 distinct CDR3 sequences in total; 6.5% to 7.5% of them show up just once. In total, the top ten clones hold less than 45% of the sample. The time point tag for this specimen amounts to: blood at routine non-recurrence follow-up after resection. Without any cell sorting, TCR sequencing was performed on whole RNA extracted either from tumor and nontumor lung tissue or from cryopreserved PBMC samples.

Specimen: PBMCs, collected at follow-up. The receptors shown here come from a female donor with early-stage non-small cell lung cancer.

This clonotype was detected only a few times. The chain joins TRBV7-3 to TRBJ2-2, with a weak D call TRBD2 (6 bases). V gave up 6 bases and J gave up 2 bases, with 13 bases separating them. This CDR3 has 15 residues. Germline-derived CDR1 and CDR2 are SGHTA and FQGTGA. The CDR3 loop is CASSQTGTNTGELFF. In DNA, the CDR3 is TGTGCCAGCAGTCAGACCGGGACTAACACCGGGGAGCTGTTTTTT.

This clonotype was picked up a small number of times. V and J are TRBV19 and TRBJ2-5, with D maybe TRBD2 (6 bases). This CDR3 has 15 residues. Deletions cut 7 bases from V and 4 bases from J, with 19 bases between. Germline CDR1 LNHDA, CDR2 SQIVND (reference sequence). The CDR3 coding sequence is TGTGCCAGTACGGTAGTCTGGGGAGGAACAGAGACCCAGTACTTC. Translated: CASTVVWGGTETQYF.

This clonotype was seen many times. V gene TRBV12-3 or TRBV12-4 combines with J gene TRBJ2-5; D ambiguous. The germline V and J ends were trimmed by 4 bases and 2 bases, with 2 bases remaining between them. The CDR3 covers 11 residues. CDR3 sequence (DNA): TGTGCCAGCAGTTCACAAGAGACCCAGTACTTC. Its translation: CASSSQETQYF.

This clonotype showed up many times. This sequence joins TRBV7-2 and TRBJ2-4; 10 bases fit TRBD2. Trimming cost V 4 bases and J 0 bases; bases outside gene matches: 12. In germline, CDR1 is SGHTA, CDR2 FQGNSA. The CDR3 spans 19 residues. As DNA, the CDR3 is TGTGCCAGCAGCTCCCCCCCCAGCGGGGGGGCCGAAGCCAAAAACATTCAGTACTTC. Its protein product is CASSSPPSGGAEAKNIQYF.

The V and J genes are TRBV29-1 and TRBJ2-6; possible D gene TRBD1, 6 bases. Per germline, CDR1 SQVTM and CDR2 ANQGSEA. With 1 base removed from V and 1 base from J, the gap between germline ends came to 8 bases. The CDR3 contains 15 residues. This CDR3 is CSVEGTASGANVLTF. In DNA form, the CDR3 reads TGCAGCGTTGAAGGGACAGCTTCTGGGGCCAACGTCCTGACTTTC.

A word on this clonotype: Being one base from a much bigger clone, this may be a read error. The final CDR3 position lacks the conserved phenylalanine or tryptophan, pointing to a likely read error. The rearrangement joins TRBV7-8 to TRBJ2-2; D ambiguous. Trimming stripped 0 bases from V and 4 bases from J, with 6 bases between. Per the germline V gene, CDR1 is SGHVS and CDR2 is FQNEAQ. The CDR3 extends over 14 amino acids. CDR3: CASSLATSTGELFL. As DNA, the CDR3 is TGTGCCAGCAGCTTAGCTACATCCACCGGGGAGCTGTTTCTT.

The genes are TRBV7-9 and TRBJ2-7, with TRBD1 matching over 10 bases. The J segment lost 3 bases and the V segment lost 5 bases, leaving 7 bases of the junction unmatched. The CDR3 consists of 15 residues. The germline CDR1 and CDR2 sequences are SEHNR and FQNEAQ (reference sequence). CDR3: CASSLTGGGFYEQYF. The DNA for the CDR3 is TGTGCCAGCAGCCTGACAGGGGGCGGGTTCTACGAGCAGTACTTC.

This clonotype has at least ten counts. The chain couples TRBV5-1 to TRBJ2-5, with 7 bases fitting TRBD2. CDR1 is SGHRS and CDR2 is YFSETQ in the germline V gene. The junction had 1 base not matched to a gene; V was cut back by 5 bases and J by 0 bases. This CDR3 region has 13 residues. The CDR3 is CASSRGDQETQYF. The CDR3 coding sequence is TGCGCCAGCAGTCGGGGGGACCAAGAGACCCAGTACTTC. The variable domain in full, completed from reference TRBV5-1 and TRBJ2-5, reads KAGVTQTPRYLIKTRGQQVTLSCSPISGHRSVSWYQQTPGQGLQFLFEYFSETQRNKGNFPGRFSGRQFSNSRSEMNVSTLELGDSALYLCASSRGDQETQYFGPGTRLLVL.

This clonotype was counted between two and nine times. V gene TRBV18 combines with J gene TRBJ1-4, with D perhaps matching TRBD1 (6 bases). The CDR3 sequence is 13 residues long. Germline V CDR1 and CDR2: KGHSH, LQKENI. Trimming took off 6 bases at V and 8 bases at J, with 13 bases between the two ends. Here the CDR3 reads CASSLQGGEKLFF. The CDR3 DNA sequence: TGTGCCAGCTCGTTACAGGGCGGAGAAAAACTGTTTTTT. The whole variable domain, remainder taken from reference TRBV18 and TRBJ1-4, is NAGVMQNPRHLVRRRGQEARLRCSPMKGHSHVYWYRQLPEEGLKFMVYLQKENIIDESGMPKERFSAEFPKEGPSILRIQQVVRGDSAAYFCASSLQGGEKLFFGSGTQLSVL.